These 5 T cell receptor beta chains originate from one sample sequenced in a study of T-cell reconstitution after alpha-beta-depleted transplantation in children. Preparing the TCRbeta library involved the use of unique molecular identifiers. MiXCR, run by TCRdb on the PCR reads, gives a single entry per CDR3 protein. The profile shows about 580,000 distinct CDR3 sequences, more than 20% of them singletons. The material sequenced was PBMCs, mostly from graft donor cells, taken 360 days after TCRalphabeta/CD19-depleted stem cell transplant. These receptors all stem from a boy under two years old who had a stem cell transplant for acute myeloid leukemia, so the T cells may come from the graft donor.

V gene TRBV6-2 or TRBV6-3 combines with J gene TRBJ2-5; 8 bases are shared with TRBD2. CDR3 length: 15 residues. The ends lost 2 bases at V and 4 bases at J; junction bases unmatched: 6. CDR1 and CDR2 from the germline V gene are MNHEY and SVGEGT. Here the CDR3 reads CASSYIGTSPETQYF. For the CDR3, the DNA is TGTGCCAGCAGTTACATCGGGACTAGTCCAGAGACCCAGTACTTC.

The CDR3 DNA sequence: TGTGCCAGCAGCTTAAGACCAATCAAGGGATCACCCCTCCACTTT. Protein product: CASSLRPIKGSPLHF. The V and J genes are TRBV11-2 and TRBJ1-6; no clear D. The CDR3 covers 15 residues. Trimming stripped 2 bases from V and 10 bases from J, with 15 bases between. The V gene's germline CDR1 is SGHAT and CDR2 FQNNGV.

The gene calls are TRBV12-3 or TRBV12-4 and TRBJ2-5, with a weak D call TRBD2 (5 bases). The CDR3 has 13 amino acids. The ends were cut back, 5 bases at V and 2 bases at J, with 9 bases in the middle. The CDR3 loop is CASSDEGQETQYF. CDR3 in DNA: TGTGCCAGCAGTGACGAGGGTCAAGAGACCCAGTACTTC.

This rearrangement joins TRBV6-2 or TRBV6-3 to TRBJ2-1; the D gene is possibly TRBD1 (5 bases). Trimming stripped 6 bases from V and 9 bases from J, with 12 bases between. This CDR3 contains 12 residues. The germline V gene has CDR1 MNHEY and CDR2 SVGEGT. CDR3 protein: CASRYVDSEQFF. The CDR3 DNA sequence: TGTGCCAGCAGATATGTCGACAGTGAGCAGTTCTTC.

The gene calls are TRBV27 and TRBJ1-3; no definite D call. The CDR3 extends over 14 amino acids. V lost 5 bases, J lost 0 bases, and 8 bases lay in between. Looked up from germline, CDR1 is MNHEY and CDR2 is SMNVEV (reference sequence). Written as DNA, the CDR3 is TGTGCCAGCAGTCTAAGCTACTCTGGAAACACCATATATTTT. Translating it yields CASSLSYSGNTIYF.